Listed below are T cell receptor beta chains from one sample, sequenced in a study of glioma-infiltrating T cells. TCRdb reprocessed the multiplex PCR reads via MiXCR and lists one record per CDR3 protein. The sample yields 300,000 to 450,000 distinct CDR3 sequences, approximately 42% seen once. The sample was glioma tissue, nonneoplastic brain tissue, or PBMCs (not recorded which). Receptor source: a human donor with low-grade glioma or glioblastoma, undergoing nonglioma brain surgery, or in good health (not recorded which). The CDR3 runs from the conserved cysteine through the conserved F or W. The D gene is left open where the match is weak. Where a row states a size, it is once, few, many or the class of an expanded clone; other rows omit it.

clone_size	d_call	v_call	j_call	cdr3_length	cdr3_nt	cdr3_aa
many	TRBD2	TRBV20-1	TRBJ2-1	13	TGCAGCTTGGGAGGGAGACGCTACAATGAGCAGTTCTTC	CSLGGRRYNEQFF
-	-	TRBV7-9	TRBJ2-1	15	TGTGCCAGCAGCTTGATGCGGACCACCTACAATGAGCAGTTCTTC	CASSLMRTTYNEQFF
few	TRBD1	TRBV20-1	TRBJ1-1	16	TGCAGTGCTAGAGGTCTCCGGGACAGGGATCCCACTGAAGCTTTCTTT	CSARGLRDRDPTEAFF
many	-	TRBV6-1	TRBJ1-5	13	TGTGCCAGCAGGGTCAGTAGCAATCAGCCCCAGCATTTT	CASRVSSNQPQHF
once	-	TRBV19	TRBJ2-2	13	TGTGCCAGTAGTACGGCAGGCACCGGGGAGCTGTTTTTT	CASSTAGTGELFF
-	-	TRBV2	TRBJ1-6	16	TGTGCCAGCAGTGATTCCGTTAGCTCCTATAATTCACCCCTCCACTTT	CASSDSVSSYNSPLHF
-	-	TRBV12-5	TRBJ2-6	15	TGTGCTAGTGGTTTGTCGGAAGACGGGGCCAACGTCCTGACTTTC	CASGLSEDGANVLTF
-	-	TRBV4-2	TRBJ2-2	16	TGTGCCAGCAGCCTGAGGGGGACTACAAACACCGGGGAGCTGTTTTTT	CASSLRGTTNTGELFF
-	TRBD2	TRBV7-9	TRBJ2-3	16	TGTGCCAGCAGCCTAGGTCTAGCGGGGTACACAGATACGCAGTATTTT	CASSLGLAGYTDTQYF
many	-	TRBV27	TRBJ1-5	15	TGTGCCAGCAGTTTATGGGGTAGTAGCAATCAGCCCCAGCATTTT	CASSLWGSSNQPQHF
many	TRBD2	TRBV6-5	TRBJ2-3	16	TGTGCCAGCAGTTACTCGTGGCTAGCGGGCTGGGATACGCAGTATTTT	CASSYSWLAGWDTQYF
-	-	TRBV28	TRBJ2-1	14	TGTGCCAGCAGCTTAGCGCACAGGGACAATGAGCAGTTCTTC	CASSLAHRDNEQFF
-	TRBD2	TRBV6-1	TRBJ2-1	16	TGTGCCAGCAGGAGAACGGGACTAGCGGGAGCCGTTGAGCAGTTCTTC	CASRRTGLAGAVEQFF
few	-	TRBV20-1	TRBJ1-5	13	TGCAGTGCTAGTCATGGAAGGAATCAGCCCCAGCATTTT	CSASHGRNQPQHF
-	-	TRBV4-2	TRBJ1-2	14	TGTGCCAGCAGCCAACACGGCGGGAGACATGGCTACACCTTC	CASSQHGGRHGYTF
many	TRBD1	TRBV6-5	TRBJ2-1	13	TGTGCCAGCACCAGGGACAGGGCCGGTGAGCAGTTCTTC	CASTRDRAGEQFF
-	-	TRBV20-1	TRBJ2-1	17	TGCAGTGCTAGAGATTCAACCCAGTGGCTAGACTACAATGAGCAGTTCTTC	CSARDSTQWLDYNEQFF
-	-	TRBV27	TRBJ2-1	15	TGTGCCAGCAGCGCCGGGACCCCGGGGTACAATGAGCAGTTCTTC	CASSAGTPGYNEQFF
many	-	TRBV20-1	TRBJ1-5	12	TGCAGTGCTAGACCAACCGGTCAGCCCCAGCATTTT	CSARPTGQPQHF
once	-	TRBV15	TRBJ2-7	16	TGTGCCACCAGCGCCCCCGGGTCCGCCCCGTCCTACGAGCAGTACTTC	CATSAPGSAPSYEQYF
-	TRBD1	TRBV6-5	TRBJ2-7	15	TGTGCCAGCAGTTACTCCGGGACAGACCTTAACGAGCAGTACTTC	CASSYSGTDLNEQYF
many	TRBD2	TRBV6-1	TRBJ2-3	16	TGTGCCAGCGCTACCACTCTAGCGGGAGGGATGGATACGCAGTATTTT	CASATTLAGGMDTQYF
-	-	TRBV4-1	TRBJ1-2	13	TGCGCCAGCAGCCAAGATAGGTTCCCTGGCTACACCTTC	CASSQDRFPGYTF
-	TRBD1	TRBV24-1	TRBJ2-2	16	TGTGCCACCAGTGATTCAGGACAGGGGGCCACCGGGGAGCTGTTTTTT	CATSDSGQGATGELFF
many	TRBD1	TRBV5-1	TRBJ1-2	15	TGCGCCAGCAGGGACCAACGCGCAGGGGGCGATGGCTACACCTTC	CASRDQRAGGDGYTF
few	-	TRBV6-1	TRBJ2-3	13	TGTGCCAGCAGTGTAATACGCACAGATACGCAGTATTTT	CASSVIRTDTQYF